One and the same sample provided the 11 T cell receptor beta chains below, sequenced in a study of blood T cell repertoires in COVID-19. TCRdb keeps only in-frame clones here, not all; method: immunoSEQ multiplex PCR. Of around 300,000 clones in the sample, approximately 90% were seen once. The specimen was PBMCs or T cells enriched from blood (not recorded which). The receptors derive from a woman under 40 who had recovered from COVID-19.

The rearrangement links TRBV7-3 to TRBJ2-2, with D maybe TRBD2 (6 bases). Germline CDR1 is SGHTA and CDR2 is FQGTGA. The V gene lost 5 bases and the J gene lost 6 bases, with 13 bases spanning the gap. The CDR3 runs to 14 residues. The CDR3 sequence: CASSPRDFSGELFF. The CDR3 nucleotides are TGTGCCAGCAGCCCGAGGGACTTCTCCGGGGAGCTGTTTTTT. Full variable domain (missing parts from reference TRBV7-3 and TRBJ2-2): GAGVSQTPSNKVTEKGKYVELRCDPISGHTALYWYRQSLGQGPEFLIYFQGTGAADDSGLPNDRFFAVRPEGSVSTLKIQRTERGDSAVYLCASSPRDFSGELFFGEGSRLTVL.

The rearrangement uses TRBV4-3 and TRBJ2-2; D is unresolved. The CDR3 runs to 16 residues. The germline CDR1 and CDR2 sequences are LGHNA and YSLEER. Trimming took 0 bases from V and 6 from J, leaving 14 bases between them. CDR3 loop: CASSQDKSTQPGELFF. CDR3 in DNA: TGCGCCAGCAGCCAAGATAAGTCTACCCAACCCGGGGAGCTGTTTTTT.

The chain carries TRBV10-2 and TRBJ1-1; 8 bases are a match to TRBD1. V lost 6 bases and J lost 2; bases outside the gene matches: 8. Per the germline V gene, CDR1 is WSHSY and CDR2 is SAAADI. This CDR3 region has 15 residues. The CDR3 loop is CASRRQDRGNTEAFF. The CDR3 region has the DNA TGCGCCAGCAGGCGTCAAGACAGGGGTAACACTGAAGCTTTCTTT.

V usage is TRBV4-1 and J usage is TRBJ2-7, with unresolved D. Germline CDR1 is MGHRA and CDR2 is YSYEKL. The CDR3 contains 14 residues. V lost 5 bases and J 1 base, leaving 12 bases between the germline ends. As DNA, the CDR3 is TGCGCCAGCAGCTTCGACTCCATGTCCTACGAGCAGTACTTC. Translated: CASSFDSMSYEQYF.

This clone was observed a single time. The chain links TRBV9 to TRBJ2-3, with 12 nucleotides matching TRBD2. CDR1 and CDR2 from the germline V gene are SGDLS and YYNGEE. J was trimmed by 7 bases and V by 1 base; bases with no gene match: 4. The CDR3 loop spans 15 amino acids. The CDR3 here is CASSVRTSGINTQYF. For the CDR3, the DNA is TGTGCCAGCAGCGTACGGACTAGCGGGATAAATACGCAGTATTTT.

The rearrangement joins TRBV29-1 to TRBJ2-5; a weak D match, TRBD2 (5 bases). The V gene lost 8 bases and the J gene lost 2 bases, with 12 bases spanning the gap. The CDR3 runs 12 residues. Germline CDR1 SQVTM, CDR2 ANQGSEA. CDR3 sequence reads: CSMGRGQETQYF. Written as DNA, the CDR3 is TGCAGCATGGGTCGGGGTCAAGAGACCCAGTACTTC.

The CDR3 nucleotides are TGTGCCAGCAGCAGAAGCCTAGCGGAACGTGGGAATGAGCAGTTCTTC. This sequence encodes CASSRSLAERGNEQFF. V is TRBV7-2 and J is TRBJ2-1, with 7 nucleotides matching TRBD2. CDR1 and CDR2 (germline): SGHTA, FQGNSA. The J segment lost 7 bases and the V segment lost 5 bases, leaving 14 bases of the junction unmatched. This CDR3 has 16 residues.

The V call is TRBV27, the J call TRBJ2-7, with 9 bases matching TRBD1. Trimming removed 5 bases from V and 2 bases from J; junction bases left unmatched: 25. CDR3 length equals 21 residues. In germline, CDR1 is MNHEY, CDR2 SMNVEV (reference sequence). The CDR3 DNA is TGTGCCAGCAGTCGACGGACGAATTGGGGACAGGGAGAAGTTATTCCCTACGAGCAGTACTTC. Translated, it gives CASSRRTNWGQGEVIPYEQYF.

This clone occurred once. This chain connects TRBV11-2 to TRBJ1-3; D ambiguous. The germline V gene encodes CDR1 SGHAT and CDR2 FQNNGV. V dropped 5 bases and J dropped 0 bases, with 8 bases sitting between them. This CDR3 region has 14 residues. CDR3 DNA: TGTGCCAGCAGCGACGGGTACTCTGGAAACACCATATATTTT. As protein: CASSDGYSGNTIYF.

V is TRBV6-5 and J is TRBJ1-2; TRBD1 is a possible D gene (5 bases). This CDR3 contains 14 residues. The V end lost 6 bases, the J end lost 2 bases, and 13 bases lay between the germline ends. CDR1 MNHEY and CDR2 SVGAGI come from the germline V gene. The CDR3 protein is CASRGLGVNYGYTF. The CDR3 bases are TGTGCCAGCAGAGGTTTAGGGGTCAACTATGGCTACACCTTC.

There are a few counts of this clone. DNA of the CDR3: TGTGCCAGCAGCCTACAGGGAAGGGCACAAGAGACCCAGTACTTC. Translated, it gives CASSLQGRAQETQYF. J is TRBJ2-5 and V is TRBV14, with D perhaps matching TRBD1 (6 bases). V was pared by 4 bases and J by 2 bases, with 14 bases between. From germline, CDR1 is SGHDN and CDR2 FVKESK. The CDR3 runs to 15 residues.